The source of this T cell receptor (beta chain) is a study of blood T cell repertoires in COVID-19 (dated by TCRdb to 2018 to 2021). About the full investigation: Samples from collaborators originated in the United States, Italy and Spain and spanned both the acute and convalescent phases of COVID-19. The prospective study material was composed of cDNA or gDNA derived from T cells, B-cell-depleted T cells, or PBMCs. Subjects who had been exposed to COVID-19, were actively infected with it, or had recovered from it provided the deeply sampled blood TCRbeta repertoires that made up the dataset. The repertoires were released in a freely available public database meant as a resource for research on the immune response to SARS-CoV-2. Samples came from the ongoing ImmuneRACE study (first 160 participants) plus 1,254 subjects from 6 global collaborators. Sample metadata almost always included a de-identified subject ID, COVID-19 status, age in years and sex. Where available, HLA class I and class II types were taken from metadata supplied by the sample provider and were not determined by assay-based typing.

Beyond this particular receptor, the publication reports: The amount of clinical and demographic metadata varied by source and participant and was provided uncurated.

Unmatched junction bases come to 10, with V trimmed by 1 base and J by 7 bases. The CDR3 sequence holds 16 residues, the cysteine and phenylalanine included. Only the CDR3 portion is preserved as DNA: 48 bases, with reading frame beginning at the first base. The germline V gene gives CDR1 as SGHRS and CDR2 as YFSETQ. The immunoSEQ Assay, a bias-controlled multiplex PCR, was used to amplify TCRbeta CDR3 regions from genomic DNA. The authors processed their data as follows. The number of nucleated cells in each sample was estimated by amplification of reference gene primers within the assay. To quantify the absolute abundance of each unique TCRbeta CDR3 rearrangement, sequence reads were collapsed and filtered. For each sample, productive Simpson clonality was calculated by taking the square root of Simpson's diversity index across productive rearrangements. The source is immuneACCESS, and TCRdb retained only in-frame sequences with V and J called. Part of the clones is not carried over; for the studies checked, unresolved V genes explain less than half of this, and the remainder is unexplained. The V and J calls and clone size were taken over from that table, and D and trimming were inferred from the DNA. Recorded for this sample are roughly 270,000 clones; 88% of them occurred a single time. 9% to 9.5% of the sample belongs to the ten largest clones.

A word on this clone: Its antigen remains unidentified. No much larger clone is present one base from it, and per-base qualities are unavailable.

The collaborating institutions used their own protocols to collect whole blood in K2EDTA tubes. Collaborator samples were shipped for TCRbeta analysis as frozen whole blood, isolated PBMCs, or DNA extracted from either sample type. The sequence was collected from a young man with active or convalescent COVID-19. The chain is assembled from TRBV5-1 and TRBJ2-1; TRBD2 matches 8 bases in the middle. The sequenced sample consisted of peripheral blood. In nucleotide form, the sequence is TGCGCCAGCAGCTTGTCTCCGGGGGGGCCGTGGAATGAGCAGTTCTTC. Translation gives CASSLSPGGPWNEQFF.